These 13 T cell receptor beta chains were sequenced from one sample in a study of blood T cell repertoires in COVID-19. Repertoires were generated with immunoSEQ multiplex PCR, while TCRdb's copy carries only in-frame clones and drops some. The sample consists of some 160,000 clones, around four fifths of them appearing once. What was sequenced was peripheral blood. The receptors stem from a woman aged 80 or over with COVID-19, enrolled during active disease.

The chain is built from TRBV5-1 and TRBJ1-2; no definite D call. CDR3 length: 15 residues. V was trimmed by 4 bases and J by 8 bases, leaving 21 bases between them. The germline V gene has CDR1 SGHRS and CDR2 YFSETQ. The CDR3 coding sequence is TGCGCCAGCAGCCCACCCCTGGAGGCAGTGGGAGGCTACACCTTC. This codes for CASSPPLEAVGGYTF.

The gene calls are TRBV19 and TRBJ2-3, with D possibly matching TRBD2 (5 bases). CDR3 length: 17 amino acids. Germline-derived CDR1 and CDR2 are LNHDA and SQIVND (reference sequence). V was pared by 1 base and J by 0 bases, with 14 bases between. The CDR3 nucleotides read TGTGCCAGTAGTATAGCCGCGGGCGGGCTTAGCACAGATACGCAGTATTTT. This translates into CASSIAAGGLSTDTQYF.

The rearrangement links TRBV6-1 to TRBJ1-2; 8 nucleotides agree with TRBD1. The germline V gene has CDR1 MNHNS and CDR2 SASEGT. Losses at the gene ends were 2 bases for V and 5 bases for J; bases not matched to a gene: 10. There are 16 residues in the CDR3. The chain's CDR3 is CASSESSPGGSYGYTF. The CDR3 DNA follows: TGTGCCAGCAGTGAATCTAGCCCAGGGGGCAGTTATGGCTACACCTTC.

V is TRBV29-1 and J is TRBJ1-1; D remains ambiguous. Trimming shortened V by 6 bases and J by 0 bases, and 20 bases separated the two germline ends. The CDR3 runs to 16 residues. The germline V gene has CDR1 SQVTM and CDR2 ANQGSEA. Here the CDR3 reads CSVSGPLTGVNTEAFF. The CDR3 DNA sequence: TGCAGCGTGTCCGGGCCGTTAACGGGAGTGAACACTGAAGCTTTCTTT. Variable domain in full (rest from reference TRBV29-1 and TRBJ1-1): SAVISQKPSRDICQRGTSLTIQCQVDSQVTMMFWYRQQPGQSLTLIATANQGSEATYESGFVIDKFPISRPNLTFSTLTVSNMSPEDSSIYLCSVSGPLTGVNTEAFFGQGTRLTVV.

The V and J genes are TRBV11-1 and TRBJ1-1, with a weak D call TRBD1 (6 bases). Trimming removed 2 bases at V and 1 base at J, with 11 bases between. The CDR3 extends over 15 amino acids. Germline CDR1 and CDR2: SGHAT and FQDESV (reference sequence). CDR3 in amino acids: CASSLPRRGNTEAFF. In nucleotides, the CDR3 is TGTGCCAGCAGCTTACCCCGCAGGGGGAACACTGAAGCTTTCTTT.

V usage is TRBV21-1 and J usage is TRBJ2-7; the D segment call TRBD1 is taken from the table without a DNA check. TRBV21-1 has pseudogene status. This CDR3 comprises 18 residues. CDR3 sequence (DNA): TGTGCCAGCAGCAAAGGGGGAGCCCACAGGGGGAGGTCCTACGAGCAGTACTTC. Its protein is CASSKGGAHRGRSYEQYF.

The CDR3 loop is CASSSRPGGAFGEQFF. In DNA, the CDR3 is TGTGCCAGCAGCTCCCGGCCGGGGGGGGCTTTTGGTGAGCAGTTCTTC. The chain couples TRBV5-6 to TRBJ2-1, with 8 positions matching TRBD2. In germline, CDR1 is SGHDT, CDR2 YYEEEE. V was clipped by 3 bases and J by 9 bases; unmatched bases: 14. The CDR3 contains 16 residues.

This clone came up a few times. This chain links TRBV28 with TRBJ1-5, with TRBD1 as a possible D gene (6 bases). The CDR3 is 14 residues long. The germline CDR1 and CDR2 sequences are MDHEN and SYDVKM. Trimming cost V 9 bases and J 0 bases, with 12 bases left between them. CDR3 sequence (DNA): TGTGCCAGTTCGGACAGACTTAGCAATCAGCCCCAGCATTTT. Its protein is CASSDRLSNQPQHF.

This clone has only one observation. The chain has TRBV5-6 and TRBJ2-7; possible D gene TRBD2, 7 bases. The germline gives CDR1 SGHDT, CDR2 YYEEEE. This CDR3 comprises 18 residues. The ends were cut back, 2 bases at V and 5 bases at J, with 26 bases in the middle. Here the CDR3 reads CASSFDSRGHFRAHEQYF. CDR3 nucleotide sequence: TGTGCCAGCAGCTTCGATTCGCGGGGGCATTTCAGGGCCCACGAGCAGTACTTC.

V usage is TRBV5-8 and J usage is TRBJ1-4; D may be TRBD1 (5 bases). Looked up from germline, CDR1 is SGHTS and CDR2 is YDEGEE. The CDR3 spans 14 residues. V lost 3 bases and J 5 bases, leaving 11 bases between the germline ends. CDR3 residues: CASSWGVGNEKLFF. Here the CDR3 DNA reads TGTGCCAGCAGCTGGGGGGTCGGGAATGAAAAACTGTTTTTT. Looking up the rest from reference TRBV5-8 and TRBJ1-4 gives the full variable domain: EAGVTQSPTHLIKTRGQQATLRCSPISGHTSVYWYQQALGLGLQFLLWYDEGEERNRGNFPPRFSGRQFPNYSSELNVNALELEDSALYLCASSWGVGNEKLFFGSGTQLSVL.

The CDR3 nucleotides are TGTGCCAGCAGCTTAGAGCCGCGGGATCAGCCCCAGCATTTT. It yields the protein CASSLEPRDQPQHF. The rearrangement uses TRBV7-8 and TRBJ1-5; unclear D gene. CDR1 is SGHVS and CDR2 is FQNEAQ in the germline V gene. The CDR3 runs to 14 residues. V lost 1 base and J lost 5, with 9 bases in between.

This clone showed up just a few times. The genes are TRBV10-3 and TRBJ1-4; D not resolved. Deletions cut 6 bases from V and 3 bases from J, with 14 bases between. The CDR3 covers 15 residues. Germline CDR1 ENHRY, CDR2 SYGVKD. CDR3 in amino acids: CAISPGKGANEKLFF. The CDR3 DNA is TGTGCCATCAGCCCAGGCAAGGGAGCTAATGAAAAACTGTTTTTT.

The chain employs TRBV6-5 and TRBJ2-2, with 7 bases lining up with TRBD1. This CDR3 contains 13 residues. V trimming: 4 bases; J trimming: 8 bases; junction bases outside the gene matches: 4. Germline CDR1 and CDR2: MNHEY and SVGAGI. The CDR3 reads CASSFLDRGELFF. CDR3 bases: TGTGCCAGCAGTTTCCTGGACAGGGGGGAGCTGTTTTTT.